This T cell receptor (beta chain) comes out of a study of response to subunit inactivated influenza vaccine. Only a few counts were recorded for this clonotype. V shed 1 base, J shed 6 bases, and the junction held 15 bases outside the gene matches. CDR1 and CDR2 from the germline V gene are MNHEY and SMNVEV (reference sequence). The CDR3 totals 18 residues. In TCRdb, the RT-PCR reads were re-called with MiXCR into one record per CDR3 protein. The table has over 650,000 distinct CDR3 sequences, less than 20% seen once. This rearrangement joins TRBV27 to TRBJ2-7; 10 bases match TRBD2. The sample consisted of PBMCs from blood, taken 5 days after vaccination. The origin of this receptor is a man aged 50 or older who received an inactivated influenza vaccine. CDR3 in amino acids: CASSLLRAGLAGVSEQYF. The CDR3 coding sequence is TGTGCCAGCAGTTTATTGAGGGCCGGGCTAGCGGGAGTATCCGAGCAGTACTTC.